This entry features one T cell receptor beta chain sequence. Its antigen is currently unknown. 13 Jbeta primers and 60 Vbeta primers were used for the PCR. Assay used: immunoSEQ multiplex PCR; TCRdb lists only in-frame clones, some missing. Of some 70,000 clones in the sample, 70% to 80% were seen once. The data derive from a study of cytomegalovirus exposure and HLA in healthy donors. Broader study findings: Within an earlier analysis, most TCR beta V segments proved productive either about 87% or about 30% of the time.

This CDR3 has 13 amino acids. Germline loops: CDR1 SQVTM, CDR2 ANQGSEA. Deletions cut 6 bases from V and 4 bases from J, with 15 bases between. The J gene is TRBJ1-1, the V gene TRBV29-1; maybe TRBD1 (5 bases). Material for sequencing was PBMCs. The receptor was isolated from a man aged 18 to 30 in good health and CMV-seronegative. This CDR3 is CSVRRGRATEAFF. In DNA, the CDR3 is TGCAGCGTCCGCCGGGGGAGGGCCACTGAAGCTTTCTTT.